The 27 T cell receptor beta chains in this list originate from one sample, sequenced in a study of Graves' ophthalmopathy and Graves' hyperthyroidism. Investigators amplified TCR beta CDR3 regions from RNA transcripts. Second-round multiplex PCR came after first-round RT-PCR with HTBI primers. TCRdb reprocessed the multiplex PCR reads via MiXCR and lists one record per CDR3 protein. The profile shows 620,000 or so distinct CDR3 sequences, over 20% of them singletons. The sequenced sample consisted of peripheral blood. All receptors derive from a young woman with stable Graves' hyperthyroidism. Some clones in this sample may be carry-over from other donors' samples.

This clonotype showed up just a few times. J is TRBJ1-2 and V is TRBV18, with a possible D match to TRBD1 (5 bases). Germline CDR1 reads KGHSH; CDR2 reads LQKENI. The CDR3 has 16 residues. Trimming shortened V by 3 bases and J by 7 bases, and 21 bases separated the two germline ends. The CDR3 is CASSPLPREVGGGYTF. CDR3 sequence (DNA): TGTGCCAGCTCACCGCTTCCCAGGGAAGTGGGAGGTGGCTACACCTTC.

This clonotype was detected ten times or more. The rearrangement uses TRBV19 and TRBJ2-1, with D perhaps assigned TRBD1 or TRBD2 (5 bases each). Trimming left V 8 bases short and J 5 bases short, with 19 bases between. The CDR3 runs to 15 residues. Germline-derived CDR1 and CDR2 are LNHDA and SQIVND (reference sequence). The CDR3 nucleotides are TGTGCCAGTTGCTCCCGGGTCATGGGGGACAATGAGCAGTTCTTC. Its protein is CASCSRVMGDNEQFF.

This clonotype occurred many times. The chain uses TRBV6-5 and TRBJ1-2; TRBD1 might be the D (6 bases). The CDR3 runs 15 residues. CDR1 MNHEY and CDR2 SVGAGI come from the germline V gene. V was pared by 2 bases and J by 4 bases, with 14 bases between. The CDR3 sequence: CASSYIQGSSYGYTF. CDR3 DNA sequence: TGTGCCAGCAGTTACATACAGGGATCCTCCTATGGCTACACCTTC.

The chain combines TRBV6-5 with TRBJ1-1; D perhaps matches TRBD1 (5 bases). Germline V gene data show CDR1 as MNHEY and CDR2 as SVGAGI. This CDR3 region has 12 residues. V was shortened by 5 bases and J by 10 bases, with 14 bases between the two germline ends. The CDR3 nucleotides are TGTGCCAGCAGTAATCTCGGGGCGCGAGCTTTCTTT. This codes for CASSNLGARAFF.

This clonotype was observed many times. The rearrangement uses TRBV6-5 and TRBJ2-5; D uncertain. Germline CDR1 MNHEY, CDR2 SVGAGI. The V gene lost 6 bases and the J gene lost 4 bases, with 12 bases spanning the gap. This CDR3 comprises 13 residues. The CDR3 bases are TGTGCCAGCAGCCGAGCTAGTGTAGAGACCCAGTACTTC. Encoded protein: CASSRASVETQYF.

This clonotype has ten or more counts. The V gene is TRBV27, the J gene TRBJ2-5; TRBD1 matches at 9 bases. Trimming removed 1 base from V and 2 bases from J; junction bases left unmatched: 5. Germline V gives CDR1 MNHEY, CDR2 SMNVEV (reference sequence). CDR3 length: 16 residues. CDR3 nucleotide sequence: TGTGCCAGCAGTTTATTGGGGACAGGGATTCAAGAGACCCAGTACTTC. Its translation is CASSLLGTGIQETQYF.

This rearrangement joins TRBV20-1 to TRBJ2-3, with 12 bases lining up with TRBD2. The CDR3 totals 14 residues. With 4 bases clipped from V and 3 bases from J, the junction kept 2 bases outside the gene matches. The germline gives CDR1 DFQATT, CDR2 SNEGSKA (reference sequence). CDR3 nucleotides: TGCAGTGCTACCCTAGCGGGAGGGACAGATACGCAGTATTTT. Its translation: CSATLAGGTDTQYF.

This clonotype was seen more than once but under ten times. Compared with germline, one end of the junction differs, possibly owing to a read error. The chain uses TRBV19 and TRBJ2-5; D not resolved. In germline, CDR1 is LNHDA, CDR2 SQIVND (reference sequence). The CDR3 totals 13 residues. CDR3 region: CASSWTRREIQYF. The DNA for the CDR3 is TGTGCCAGTAGTTGGACCCGGCGAGAGATCCAGTACTTC.

This clonotype was seen at least ten times. The chain employs TRBV28 and TRBJ1-2, with TRBD1 matching over 7 bases. Germline assignment: CDR1 MDHEN and CDR2 SYDVKM. The CDR3 totals 16 residues. V was pared by 3 bases and J by 5 bases, with 12 bases of the junction left unmatched. The CDR3 bases are TGTGCCAGCAGTTTTTTGGAGGGGGCCCAGTTATATGGCTACACCTTC. Translation: CASSFLEGAQLYGYTF.

The chain combines TRBV7-9 with TRBJ2-5, with 7 nucleotides matching TRBD1. Germline values: CDR1 SEHNR, CDR2 FQNEAQ (reference sequence). The CDR3 covers 16 residues. J lost 5 bases, V lost 5 bases, and 14 bases had no gene match. The CDR3 nucleotides read TGTGCCAGCAGCCCCCGGGACAGACTACCCATGGAGACCCAGTACTTC. Its translation is CASSPRDRLPMETQYF.

On this clonotype: Being one base from a much bigger clone, this may be a read error. The CDR3 ends on some other residue instead of the conserved phenylalanine or tryptophan, so this is likely a read error. The chain links TRBV2 to TRBJ2-2; D may match TRBD1 or TRBD2 (5 bases each). Deletions cut 4 bases from V and 2 bases from J, with 8 bases between. The CDR3 length is 14 residues. The V gene's germline CDR1 is SNHLY and CDR2 FYNNEI. CDR3 bases: TGTGCCAGCAGTGGGGACGTAAACACCGGGGAGCTGTTTGTT. It yields the protein CASSGDVNTGELFV.

This clonotype has at least ten counts. The chain recombines TRBV7-3 with TRBJ2-5; a possible D gene is TRBD1 (7 bases). Germline loops: CDR1 SGHTA, CDR2 FQGTGA. V was pared by 5 bases and J by 5 bases, with 15 bases between. The CDR3 runs 14 residues. The CDR3 nucleotides are TGTGCCAGCAGCCTAGAACAGGGGAGGGAGACCCAGTACTTC. The encoded protein is CASSLEQGRETQYF.

This clonotype showed up many times. The V call is TRBV29-1, the J call TRBJ2-5; 12 nucleotides line up with TRBD1. Germline lookup yields CDR1 SQVTM and CDR2 ANQGSEA. The J segment lost 5 bases and the V segment lost 4 bases, leaving 8 bases of the junction unmatched. This CDR3 comprises 15 residues. The CDR3 DNA follows: TGCAGCGTTGTGCCGGGACAGGGGGCCGAGGAGACCCAGTACTTC. Residues: CSVVPGQGAEETQYF.

This rearrangement joins TRBV30 to TRBJ2-5, with D perhaps TRBD1 or TRBD2 (5 bases each). Trimming removed 4 bases from V and 3 bases from J, with 12 bases in between. Germline CDR1 is GTSNPN and CDR2 is SVGIG (reference sequence). This CDR3 contains 13 residues. CDR3 in amino acids: CAWNRQGEETQYF. CDR3 bases: TGTGCCTGGAATAGGCAGGGAGAAGAGACCCAGTACTTC.

This clonotype occurred many times. This chain links TRBV7-3 with TRBJ2-4, with D unresolved. Germline V lookup: CDR1 SGHTA, CDR2 FQGTGA. The V gene lost 5 bases and the J gene lost 9 bases, with 14 bases spanning the gap. The CDR3 is 13 amino acids. CDR3 protein: CASSPTDGSIQYF. CDR3 DNA: TGTGCCAGCAGCCCAACGGACGGTAGCATTCAGTACTTC.

Many counts were recorded for this clonotype. The genes are TRBV18 and TRBJ2-7; the D gene is possibly TRBD1 (6 bases). This CDR3 spans 13 amino acids. The germline V gene encodes CDR1 KGHSH and CDR2 LQKENI. The V gene lost 3 bases and the J gene lost 6 bases, with 12 bases spanning the gap. This chain's CDR3 is CASSPAQGPEQYF. The CDR3 nucleotides are TGTGCCAGCTCACCGGCCCAGGGGCCCGAGCAGTACTTC.

This clonotype was seen repeatedly, ten times or more. This chain uses TRBV28 with TRBJ1-6; D not certain. Germline V gene data show CDR1 as MDHEN and CDR2 as SYDVKM. The V and J ends lost 3 bases and 2 bases respectively, with 11 bases between them. This CDR3 comprises 16 residues. In DNA form, the CDR3 reads TGTGCCAGCAGTTTGGGTCCAGGCGCCTATAATTCACCCCTCCACTTT. Translating gives CASSLGPGAYNSPLHF.

The sample holds many counts of this clonotype. This chain links TRBV2 with TRBJ1-5; D uncertain. Per the germline V gene, CDR1 is SNHLY and CDR2 is FYNNEI. V was trimmed by 4 bases and J by 6 bases, leaving 13 bases between them. This CDR3 spans 14 amino acids. The CDR3 sequence is CASSGTNSLQPQHF. The CDR3 region has the DNA TGTGCCAGCAGTGGGACTAACAGTCTTCAGCCCCAGCATTTT.

This clonotype showed up just a few times. The chain uses TRBV6-5 and TRBJ1-6; D perhaps matches TRBD1 (6 bases). The CDR3 is made up of 16 amino acids. Germline V CDR1 and CDR2: MNHEY, SVGAGI. Trimming removed 2 bases from V and 8 bases from J, with 16 bases in between. CDR3 nucleotide sequence: TGTGCCAGCAGTTACGCGGGGGCAGGGAGCTATTCACCCCTCCACTTT. Translating it yields CASSYAGAGSYSPLHF.

Comments on this clonotype: This may arise from a read error, as a much more abundant clone is one base away. The rearrangement uses TRBV6-1 and TRBJ2-5; TRBD1 matches 10 bases. The CDR3 runs to 15 residues. CDR1 is MNHNS and CDR2 is SASEGT in the germline V gene. CDR3 sequence reads: CASSRQGAPGETKYF. CDR3 DNA sequence: TGTGCCAGCAGTCGACAGGGGGCCCCCGGAGAGACCAAGTACTTC.

This clonotype was seen at least ten times. The chain uses TRBV2 and TRBJ1-5; TRBD1 might be the D (5 bases). This CDR3 contains 14 residues. V shed 4 bases and J shed 3 bases, with 10 bases lying between them. Germline values: CDR1 SNHLY, CDR2 FYNNEI. This CDR3 reads CASSVGTLNQPQHF. DNA for the CDR3: TGTGCCAGCAGTGTGGGGACTCTCAATCAGCCCCAGCATTTT.

This clonotype has at least ten counts. In DNA form, the CDR3 reads TGTGCCAGCAGTCCGGGACTAGCGGGAATATACACCGGGGAGCTGTTTTTT. This encodes CASSPGLAGIYTGELFF. The rearrangement links TRBV12-3 or TRBV12-4 to TRBJ2-2; 13 bases fit TRBD2. The CDR3 sequence is 17 residues long. V lost 5 bases to trimming and J lost 3 bases; unmatched junction nucleotides: 6.

This clonotype has ten or more counts. This chain connects TRBV12-5 to TRBJ2-2; TRBD1 might be the D (6 bases). Germline V gene lookup returns CDR1 LGHNT and CDR2 FRNRAP. The V end lost 8 bases, the J end lost 3 bases, and 10 bases lay between the germline ends. This CDR3 spans 13 amino acids. CDR3 sequence reads: CASFGQYTGELFF. The CDR3 nucleotides read TGTGCTAGTTTTGGACAGTACACCGGGGAGCTGTTTTTT.

The table lists this clonotype with many counts. The chain couples TRBV7-2 to TRBJ1-1, with 7 bases matching TRBD1. Germline lookup yields CDR1 SGHTA and CDR2 FQGNSA. This CDR3 has 14 amino acids. V was pared by 1 base and J by 4 bases, with 3 bases of the junction left unmatched. The CDR3 reads CASSLVSGGTEAFF. The CDR3 nucleotides read TGTGCCAGCAGCTTAGTGTCAGGGGGCACTGAAGCTTTCTTT.

The chain carries TRBV20-1 and TRBJ2-7, with 10 bases fitting TRBD2. CDR1 and CDR2 (germline): DFQATT, SNEGSKA (reference sequence). V lost 7 bases, J lost 0 bases, and 6 bases stayed unmatched. This CDR3 has 14 amino acids. This CDR3 is CSVTGTSASYEQYF. In nucleotides, the CDR3 is TGCAGTGTAACCGGGACTAGCGCCTCCTACGAGCAGTACTTC.

This clonotype has only a few counts. J is TRBJ1-6 and V is TRBV7-6; the D is unclear. The CDR3 sequence is 13 residues long. V was shortened by 1 base and J by 11 bases, with 9 bases between the two germline ends. Per the germline V gene, CDR1 is SGHVS and CDR2 is FNYEAQ. The CDR3 bases are TGTGCCAGCAGCTTAGGAGATTTTACACCCCTCCACTTT. As protein: CASSLGDFTPLHF.

This clonotype was recorded at least ten times. The rearrangement links TRBV28 to TRBJ2-5; TRBD1 matches at 7 bases. Trimming at V came to 8 bases and at J to 5 bases, leaving 20 bases not matched to a gene. CDR1 is MDHEN, CDR2 SYDVKM, per germline. There are 17 residues in the CDR3. The CDR3 loop reads CASGRDVTGSKGETQYF. As DNA, the CDR3 is TGTGCCAGCGGCCGGGATGTGACAGGGTCTAAGGGGGAGACCCAGTACTTC.